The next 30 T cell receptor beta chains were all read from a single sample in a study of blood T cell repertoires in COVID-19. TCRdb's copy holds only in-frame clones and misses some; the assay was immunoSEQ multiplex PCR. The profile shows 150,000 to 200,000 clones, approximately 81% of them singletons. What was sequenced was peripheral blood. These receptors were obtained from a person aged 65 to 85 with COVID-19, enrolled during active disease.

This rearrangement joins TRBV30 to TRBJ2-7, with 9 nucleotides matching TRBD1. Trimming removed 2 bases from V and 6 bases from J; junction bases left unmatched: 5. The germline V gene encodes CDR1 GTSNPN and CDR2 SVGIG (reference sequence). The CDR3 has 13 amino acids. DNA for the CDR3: TGTGCCTGGAGTCGAGGACAGGGGATCGAGCAGTACTTC. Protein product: CAWSRGQGIEQYF.

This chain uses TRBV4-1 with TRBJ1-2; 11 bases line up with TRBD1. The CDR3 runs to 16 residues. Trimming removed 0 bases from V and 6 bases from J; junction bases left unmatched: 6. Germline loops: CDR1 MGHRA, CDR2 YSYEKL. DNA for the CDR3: TGCGCCAGCAGCCAAGATGTGGGACAGGGGGTTGATGGCTACACCTTC. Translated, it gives CASSQDVGQGVDGYTF.

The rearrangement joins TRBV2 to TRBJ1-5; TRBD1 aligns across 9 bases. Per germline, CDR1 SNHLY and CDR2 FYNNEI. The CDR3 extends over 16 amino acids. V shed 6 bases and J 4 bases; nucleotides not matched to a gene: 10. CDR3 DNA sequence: TGTGCCAGCAGCGTACCGGGACAGGGTCGGAATCAGCCCCAGCATTTT. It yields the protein CASSVPGQGRNQPQHF.

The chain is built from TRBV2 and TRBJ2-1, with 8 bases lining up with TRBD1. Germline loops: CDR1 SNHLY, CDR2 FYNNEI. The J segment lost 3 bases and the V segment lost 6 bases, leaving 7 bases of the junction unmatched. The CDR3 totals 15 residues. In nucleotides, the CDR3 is TGTGCCAGCAGCGTTGGACAGGGAAACTACAATGAGCAGTTCTTC. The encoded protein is CASSVGQGNYNEQFF.

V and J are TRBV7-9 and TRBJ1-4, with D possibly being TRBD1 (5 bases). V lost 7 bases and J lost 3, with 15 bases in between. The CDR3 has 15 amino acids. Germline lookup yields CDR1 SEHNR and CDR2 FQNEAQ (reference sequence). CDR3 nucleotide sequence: TGTGCCAGCACCCCAGGGTGGCAGCCTAATGAAAAACTGTTTTTT. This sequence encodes CASTPGWQPNEKLFF.

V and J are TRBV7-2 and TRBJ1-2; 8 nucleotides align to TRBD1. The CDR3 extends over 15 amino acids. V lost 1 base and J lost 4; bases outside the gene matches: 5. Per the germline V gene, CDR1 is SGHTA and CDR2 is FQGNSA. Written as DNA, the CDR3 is TGTGCCAGCAGCTTAGGACAGGGGCCCTCCTATGGCTACACCTTC. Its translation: CASSLGQGPSYGYTF. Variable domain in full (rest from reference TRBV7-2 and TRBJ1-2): GAGVSQSPSNKVTEKGKDVELRCDPISGHTALYWYRQSLGQGLEFLIYFQGNSAPDKSGLPSDRFSAERTGGSVSTLTIQRTQQEDSAVYLCASSLGQGPSYGYTFGSGTRLTVV.

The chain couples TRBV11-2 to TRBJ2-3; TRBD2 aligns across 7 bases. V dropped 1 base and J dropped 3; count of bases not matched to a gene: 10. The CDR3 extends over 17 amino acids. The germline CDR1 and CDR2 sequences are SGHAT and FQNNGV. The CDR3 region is CASSLVSSGRPTDTQYF. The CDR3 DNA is TGTGCCAGCAGCTTAGTATCTAGCGGTAGACCGACAGATACGCAGTATTTT.

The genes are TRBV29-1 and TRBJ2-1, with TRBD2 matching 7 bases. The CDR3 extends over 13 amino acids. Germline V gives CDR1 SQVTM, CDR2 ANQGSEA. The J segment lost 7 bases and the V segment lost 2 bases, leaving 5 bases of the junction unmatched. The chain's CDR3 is CSVESGGSNEQFF. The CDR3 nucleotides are TGCAGCGTTGAATCAGGCGGGAGTAATGAGCAGTTCTTC.

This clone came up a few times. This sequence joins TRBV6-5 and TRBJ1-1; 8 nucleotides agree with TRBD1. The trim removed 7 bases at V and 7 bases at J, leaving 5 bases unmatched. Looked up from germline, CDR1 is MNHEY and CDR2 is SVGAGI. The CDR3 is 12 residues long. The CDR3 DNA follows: TGTGCCAGCATTGGGACAGGCTATGAAGCTTTCTTT. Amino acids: CASIGTGYEAFF.

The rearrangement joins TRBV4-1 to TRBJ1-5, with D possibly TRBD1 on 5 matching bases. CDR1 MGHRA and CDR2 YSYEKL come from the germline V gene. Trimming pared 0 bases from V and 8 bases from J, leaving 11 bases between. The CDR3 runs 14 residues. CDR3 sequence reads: CASSQEPGYEPQHF. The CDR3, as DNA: TGCGCCAGCAGCCAAGAACCAGGGTATGAGCCCCAGCATTTT.

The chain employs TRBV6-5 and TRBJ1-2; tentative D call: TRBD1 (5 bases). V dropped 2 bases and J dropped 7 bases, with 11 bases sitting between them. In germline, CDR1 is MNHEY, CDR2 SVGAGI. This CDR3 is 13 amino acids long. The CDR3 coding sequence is TGTGCCAGCAGTTACGGGGCCACCCGTGGCTACACCTTC. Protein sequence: CASSYGATRGYTF.

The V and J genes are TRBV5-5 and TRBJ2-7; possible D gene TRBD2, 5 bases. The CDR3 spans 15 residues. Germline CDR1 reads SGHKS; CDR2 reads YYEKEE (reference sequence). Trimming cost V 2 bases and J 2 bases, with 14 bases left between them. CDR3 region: CASSFGGGGPYEQYF. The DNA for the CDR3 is TGTGCCAGCAGCTTTGGCGGTGGAGGTCCCTACGAGCAGTACTTC.

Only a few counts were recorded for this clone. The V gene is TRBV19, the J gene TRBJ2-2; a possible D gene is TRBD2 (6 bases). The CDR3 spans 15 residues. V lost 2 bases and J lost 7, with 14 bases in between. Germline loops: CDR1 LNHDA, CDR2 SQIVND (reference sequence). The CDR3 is CASSILGGTDGELFF. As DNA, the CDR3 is TGTGCCAGTAGTATACTAGGCGGGACTGACGGGGAGCTGTTTTTT.

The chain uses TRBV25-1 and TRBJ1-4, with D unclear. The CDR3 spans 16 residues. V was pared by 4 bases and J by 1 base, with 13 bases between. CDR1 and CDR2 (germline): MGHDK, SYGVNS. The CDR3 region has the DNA TGTGCCAGCAGTGCCCGGAGAGCGGGAACTAATGAAAAACTGTTTTTT. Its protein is CASSARRAGTNEKLFF.

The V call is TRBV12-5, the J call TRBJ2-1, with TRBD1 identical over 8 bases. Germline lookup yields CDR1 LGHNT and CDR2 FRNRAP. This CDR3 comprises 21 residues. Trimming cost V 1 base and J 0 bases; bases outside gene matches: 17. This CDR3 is CASGLDWGYPRQGSSYNEQFF. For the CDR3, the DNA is TGTGCTAGTGGTTTGGACTGGGGGTACCCGAGACAGGGGAGCTCCTACAATGAGCAGTTCTTC.

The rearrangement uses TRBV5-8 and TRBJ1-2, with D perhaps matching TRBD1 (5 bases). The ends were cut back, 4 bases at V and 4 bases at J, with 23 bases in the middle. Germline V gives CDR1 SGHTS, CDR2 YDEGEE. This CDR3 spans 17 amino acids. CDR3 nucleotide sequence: TGTGCCAGCAGCCCCCGTTTGGTGGGGGGTCTCTCCTATGGCTACACCTTC. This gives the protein CASSPRLVGGLSYGYTF.

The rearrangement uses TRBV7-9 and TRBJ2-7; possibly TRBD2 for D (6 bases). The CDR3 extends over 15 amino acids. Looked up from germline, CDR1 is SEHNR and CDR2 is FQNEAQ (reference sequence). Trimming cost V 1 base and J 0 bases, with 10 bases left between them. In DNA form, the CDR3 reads TGTGCCAGCAGCTTAGGGGGGGACGACTCCTACGAGCAGTACTTC. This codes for CASSLGGDDSYEQYF.

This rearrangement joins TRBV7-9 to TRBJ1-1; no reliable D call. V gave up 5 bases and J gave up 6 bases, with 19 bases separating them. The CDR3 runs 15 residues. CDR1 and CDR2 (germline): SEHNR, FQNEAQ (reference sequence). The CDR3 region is CASSQPTDARPEAFF. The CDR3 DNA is TGTGCCAGCAGCCAACCAACAGATGCCCGACCTGAAGCTTTCTTT.

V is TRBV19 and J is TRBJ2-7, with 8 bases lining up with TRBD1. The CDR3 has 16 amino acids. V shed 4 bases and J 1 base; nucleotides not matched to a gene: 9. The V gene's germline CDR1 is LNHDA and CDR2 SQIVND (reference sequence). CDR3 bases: TGTGCCAGTAGTAATCCCGGGACAGGCCGTTCCTACGAGCAGTACTTC. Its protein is CASSNPGTGRSYEQYF.

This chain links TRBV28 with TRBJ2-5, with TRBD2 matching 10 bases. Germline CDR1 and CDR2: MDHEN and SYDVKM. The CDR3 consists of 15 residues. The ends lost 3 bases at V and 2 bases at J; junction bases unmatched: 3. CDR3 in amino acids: CASSLTSGSQETQYF. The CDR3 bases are TGTGCCAGCAGTTTGACTAGCGGGTCTCAAGAGACCCAGTACTTC.

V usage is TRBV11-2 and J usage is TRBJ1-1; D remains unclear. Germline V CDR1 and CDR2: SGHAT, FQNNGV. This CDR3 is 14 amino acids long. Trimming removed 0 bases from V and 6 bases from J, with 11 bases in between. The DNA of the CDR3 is TGTGCCAGCAGCTTAGACGGGTCAATCGCTGAAGCTTTCTTT. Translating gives CASSLDGSIAEAFF.

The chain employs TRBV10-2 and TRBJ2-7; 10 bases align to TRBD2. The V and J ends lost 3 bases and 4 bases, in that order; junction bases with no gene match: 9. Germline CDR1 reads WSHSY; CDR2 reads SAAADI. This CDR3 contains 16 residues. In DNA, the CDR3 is TGCGCCAGCAGTGAAAGAAGCGGGAGGGCCCGGTACGAGCAGTACTTC. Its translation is CASSERSGRARYEQYF.

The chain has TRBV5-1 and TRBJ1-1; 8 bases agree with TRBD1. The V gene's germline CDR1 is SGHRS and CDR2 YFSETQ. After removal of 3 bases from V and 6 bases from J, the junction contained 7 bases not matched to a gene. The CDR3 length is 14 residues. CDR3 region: CASSSGQGNPEAFF. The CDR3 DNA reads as TGCGCCAGCAGCTCCGGACAGGGAAATCCTGAAGCTTTCTTT. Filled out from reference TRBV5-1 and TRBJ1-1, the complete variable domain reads KAGVTQTPRYLIKTRGQQVTLSCSPISGHRSVSWYQQTPGQGLQFLFEYFSETQRNKGNFPGRFSGRQFSNSRSEMNVSTLELGDSALYLCASSSGQGNPEAFFGQGTRLTVV.

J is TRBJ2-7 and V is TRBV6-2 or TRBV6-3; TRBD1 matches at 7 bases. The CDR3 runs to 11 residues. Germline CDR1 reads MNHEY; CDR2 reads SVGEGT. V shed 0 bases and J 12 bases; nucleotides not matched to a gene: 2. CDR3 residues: CASSYSTGLYF. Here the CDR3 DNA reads TGTGCCAGCAGTTACTCGACAGGGCTGTACTTC.

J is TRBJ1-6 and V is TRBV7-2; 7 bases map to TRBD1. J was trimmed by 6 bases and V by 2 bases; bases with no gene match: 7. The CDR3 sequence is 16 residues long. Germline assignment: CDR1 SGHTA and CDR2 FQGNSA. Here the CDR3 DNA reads TGTGCCAGCAGCTTACGCGGGACAGACCTTAATTCACCCCTCCACTTT. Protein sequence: CASSLRGTDLNSPLHF.

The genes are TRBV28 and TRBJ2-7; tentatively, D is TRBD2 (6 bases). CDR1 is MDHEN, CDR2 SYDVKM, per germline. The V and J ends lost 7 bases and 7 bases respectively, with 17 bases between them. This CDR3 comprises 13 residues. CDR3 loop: CASNVAGLEEQYF. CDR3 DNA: TGTGCCAGCAACGTGGCGGGGCTGGAGGAGCAGTACTTC.

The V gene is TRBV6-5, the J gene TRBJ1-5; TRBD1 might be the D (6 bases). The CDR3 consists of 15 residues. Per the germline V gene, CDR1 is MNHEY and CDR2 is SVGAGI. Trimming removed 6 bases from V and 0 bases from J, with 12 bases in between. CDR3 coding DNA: TGTGCCAGCAGCCCCACAGGGTATAGCAATCAGCCCCAGCATTTT. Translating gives CASSPTGYSNQPQHF.

The CDR3 DNA reads TGTGCCAGCAGCTTAGCGCGACTAGCGGGGGAAGAGACCCAGTACTTC. Translated, it gives CASSLARLAGEETQYF. V is TRBV7-6 and J is TRBJ2-5; 12 bases fit TRBD2. V lost 0 bases to trimming and J lost 3 bases; unmatched junction nucleotides: 2. The germline V gene has CDR1 SGHVS and CDR2 FNYEAQ. CDR3 length equals 16 residues.

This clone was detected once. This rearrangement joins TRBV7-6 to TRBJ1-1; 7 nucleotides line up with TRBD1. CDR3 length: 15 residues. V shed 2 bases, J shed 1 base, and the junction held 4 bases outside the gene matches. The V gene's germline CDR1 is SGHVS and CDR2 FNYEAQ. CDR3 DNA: TGTGCCAGCAGCTTAAATAGGGGGCCGAACACTGAAGCTTTCTTT. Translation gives CASSLNRGPNTEAFF.

The CDR3 sequence is CATSQDRGLLQPQHF. The CDR3 DNA sequence: TGTGCCACCAGCCAAGACAGGGGGCTCCTTCAGCCCCAGCATTTT. The rearrangement joins TRBV15 to TRBJ1-5; 10 nucleotides align to TRBD1. With V trimmed by 5 bases and J by 6 bases, 7 bases remained unmatched. Germline lookup yields CDR1 LNHNV and CDR2 YYDKDF (reference sequence). The CDR3 is 15 amino acids.